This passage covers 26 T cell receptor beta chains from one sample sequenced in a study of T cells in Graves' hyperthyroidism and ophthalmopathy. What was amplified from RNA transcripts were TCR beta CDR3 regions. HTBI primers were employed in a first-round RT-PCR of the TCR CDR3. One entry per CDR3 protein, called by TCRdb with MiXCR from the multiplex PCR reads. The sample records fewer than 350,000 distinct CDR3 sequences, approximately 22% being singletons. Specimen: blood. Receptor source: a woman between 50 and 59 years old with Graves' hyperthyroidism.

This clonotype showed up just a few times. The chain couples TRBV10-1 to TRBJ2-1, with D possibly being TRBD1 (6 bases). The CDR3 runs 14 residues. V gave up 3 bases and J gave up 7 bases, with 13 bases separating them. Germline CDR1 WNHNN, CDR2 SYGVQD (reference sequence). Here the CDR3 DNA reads TGCGCCAGCAGTGACAGGGGACGAAGGAATGAGCAGTTCTTC. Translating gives CASSDRGRRNEQFF.

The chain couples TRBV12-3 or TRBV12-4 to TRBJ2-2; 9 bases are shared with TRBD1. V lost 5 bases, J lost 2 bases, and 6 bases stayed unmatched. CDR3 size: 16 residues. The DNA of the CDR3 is TGTGCCAGCAGTATTTGGACAGGGGAAAACACCGGGGAGCTGTTTTTT. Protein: CASSIWTGENTGELFF.

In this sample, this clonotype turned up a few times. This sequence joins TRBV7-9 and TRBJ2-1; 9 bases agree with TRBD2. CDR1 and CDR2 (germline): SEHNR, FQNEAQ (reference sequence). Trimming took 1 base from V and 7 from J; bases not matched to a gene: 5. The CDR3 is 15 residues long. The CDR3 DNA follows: TGTGCCAGCAGCTTAGTTAGCGGGAGAATGAATGAGCAGTTCTTC. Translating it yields CASSLVSGRMNEQFF.

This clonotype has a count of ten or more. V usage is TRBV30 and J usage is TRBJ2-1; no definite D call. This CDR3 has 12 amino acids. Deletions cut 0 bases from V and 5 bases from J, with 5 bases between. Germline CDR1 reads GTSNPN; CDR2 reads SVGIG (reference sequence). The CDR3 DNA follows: TGTGCCTGGAGTGTAGTGAACAATGAGCAGTTCTTC. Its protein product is CAWSVVNNEQFF.

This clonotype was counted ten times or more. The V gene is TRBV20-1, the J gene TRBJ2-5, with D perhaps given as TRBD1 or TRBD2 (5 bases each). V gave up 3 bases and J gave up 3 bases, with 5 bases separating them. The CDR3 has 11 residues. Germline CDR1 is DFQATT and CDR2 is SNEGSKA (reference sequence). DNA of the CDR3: TGCAGTGCTAGGGGGGAAGAGACCCAGTACTTC. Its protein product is CSARGEETQYF.

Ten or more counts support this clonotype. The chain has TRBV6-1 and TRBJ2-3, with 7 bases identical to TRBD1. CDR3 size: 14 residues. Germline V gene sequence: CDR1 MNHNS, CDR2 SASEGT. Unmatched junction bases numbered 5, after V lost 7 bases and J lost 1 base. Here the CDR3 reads CASTTTGGTDTQYF. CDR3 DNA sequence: TGTGCCAGCACTACTACAGGGGGCACAGATACGCAGTATTTT.

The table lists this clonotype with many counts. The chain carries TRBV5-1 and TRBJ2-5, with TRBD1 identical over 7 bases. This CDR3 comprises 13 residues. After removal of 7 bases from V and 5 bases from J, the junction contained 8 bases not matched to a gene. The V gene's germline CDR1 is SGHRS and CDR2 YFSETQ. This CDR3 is CASRGQAMETQYF. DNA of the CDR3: TGCGCCAGCCGAGGACAGGCGATGGAGACCCAGTACTTC.

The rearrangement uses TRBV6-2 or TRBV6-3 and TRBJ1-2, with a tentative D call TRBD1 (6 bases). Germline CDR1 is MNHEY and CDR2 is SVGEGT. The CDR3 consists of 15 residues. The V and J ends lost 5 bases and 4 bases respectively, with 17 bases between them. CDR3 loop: CASSTAGTPVYGYTF. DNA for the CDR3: TGTGCCAGCAGTACCGCCGGGACACCCGTCTATGGCTACACCTTC.

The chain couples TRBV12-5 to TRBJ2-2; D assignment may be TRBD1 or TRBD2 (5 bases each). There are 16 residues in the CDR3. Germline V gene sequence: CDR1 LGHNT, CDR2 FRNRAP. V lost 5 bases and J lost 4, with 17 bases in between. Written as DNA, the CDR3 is TGTGCTAGTGGTCTACTCAGGCTGGGGGTCACCGGGGAGCTGTTTTTT. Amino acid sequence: CASGLLRLGVTGELFF.

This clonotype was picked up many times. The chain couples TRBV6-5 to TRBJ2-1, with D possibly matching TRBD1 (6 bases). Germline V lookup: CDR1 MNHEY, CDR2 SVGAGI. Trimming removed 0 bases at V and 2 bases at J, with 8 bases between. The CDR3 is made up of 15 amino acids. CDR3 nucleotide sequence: TGTGCCAGCAGTTACTCGAAGGGGGCCTACAATGAGCAGTTCTTC. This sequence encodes CASSYSKGAYNEQFF.

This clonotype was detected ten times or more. This CDR3 is CASSSIAGGGTGELFF. In DNA form, the CDR3 reads TGTGCCAGCAGTTCGATAGCAGGGGGTGGCACCGGGGAGCTGTTTTTT. The V call is TRBV27, the J call TRBJ2-2; TRBD1 aligns across 7 bases. The J segment lost 4 bases and the V segment lost 4 bases, leaving 9 bases of the junction unmatched. The CDR3 sequence is 16 residues long. Germline V gives CDR1 MNHEY, CDR2 SMNVEV (reference sequence).

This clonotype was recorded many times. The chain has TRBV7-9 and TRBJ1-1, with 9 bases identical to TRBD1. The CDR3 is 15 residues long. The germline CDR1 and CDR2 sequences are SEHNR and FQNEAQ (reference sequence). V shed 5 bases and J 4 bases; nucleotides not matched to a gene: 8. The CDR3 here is CASSPPAQGATEAFF. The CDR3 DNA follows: TGTGCCAGCAGCCCGCCGGCACAGGGGGCCACTGAAGCTTTCTTT.

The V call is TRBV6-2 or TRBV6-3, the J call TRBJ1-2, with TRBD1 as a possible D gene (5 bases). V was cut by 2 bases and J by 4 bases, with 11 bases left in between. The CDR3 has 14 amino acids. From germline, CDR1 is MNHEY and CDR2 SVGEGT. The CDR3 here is CASSYGGDRYGYTF. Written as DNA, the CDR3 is TGTGCCAGCAGTTACGGAGGGGACCGCTATGGCTACACCTTC.

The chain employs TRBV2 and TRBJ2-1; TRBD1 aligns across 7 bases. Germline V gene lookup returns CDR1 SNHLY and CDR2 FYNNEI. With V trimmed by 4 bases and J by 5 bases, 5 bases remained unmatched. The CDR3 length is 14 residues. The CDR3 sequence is CASSVQGGDNEQFF. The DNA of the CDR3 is TGTGCCAGCAGTGTCCAAGGGGGCGACAATGAGCAGTTCTTC.

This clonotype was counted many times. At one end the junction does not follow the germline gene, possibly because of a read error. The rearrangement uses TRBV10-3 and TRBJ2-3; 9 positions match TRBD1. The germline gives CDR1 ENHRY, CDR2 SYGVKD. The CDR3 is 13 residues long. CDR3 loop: CAIRGQGTDTQYF. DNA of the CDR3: TGTGCCATCAGGGGACAGGGCACCGATACGCAGTATTTT.

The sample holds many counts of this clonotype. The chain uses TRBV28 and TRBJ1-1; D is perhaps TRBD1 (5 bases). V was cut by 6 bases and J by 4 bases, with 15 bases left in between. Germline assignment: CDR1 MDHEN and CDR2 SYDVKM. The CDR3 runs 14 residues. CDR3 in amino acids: CASSLGQWGTEAFF. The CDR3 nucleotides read TGTGCCAGCAGCCTCGGACAATGGGGCACTGAAGCTTTCTTT. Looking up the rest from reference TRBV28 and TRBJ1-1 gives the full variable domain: DVKVTQSSRYLVKRTGEKVFLECVQDMDHENMFWYRQDPGLGLRLIYFSYDVKMKEKGDIPEGYSVSREKKERFSLILESASTNQTSMYLCASSLGQWGTEAFFGQGTRLTVV.

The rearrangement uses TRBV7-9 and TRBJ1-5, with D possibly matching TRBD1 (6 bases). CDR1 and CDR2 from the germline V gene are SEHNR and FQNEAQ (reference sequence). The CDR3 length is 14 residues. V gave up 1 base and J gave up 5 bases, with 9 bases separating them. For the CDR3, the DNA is TGTGCCAGCAGCTTAGGGGGGCCCCATCAGCCCCAGCATTTT. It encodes CASSLGGPHQPQHF. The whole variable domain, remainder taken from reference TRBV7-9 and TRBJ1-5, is DTGVSQNPRHKITKRGQNVTFRCDPISEHNRLYWYRQTLGQGPEFLTYFQNEAQLEKSRLLSDRFSAERPKGSFSTLEIQRTEQGDSAMYLCASSLGGPHQPQHFGDGTRLSIL.

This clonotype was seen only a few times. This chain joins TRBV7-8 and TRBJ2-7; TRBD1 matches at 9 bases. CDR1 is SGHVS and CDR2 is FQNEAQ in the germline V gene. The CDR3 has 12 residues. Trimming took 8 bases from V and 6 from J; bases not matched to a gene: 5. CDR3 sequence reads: CASWDRAGEQYF. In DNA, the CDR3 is TGTGCCAGCTGGGACAGGGCTGGCGAGCAGTACTTC.

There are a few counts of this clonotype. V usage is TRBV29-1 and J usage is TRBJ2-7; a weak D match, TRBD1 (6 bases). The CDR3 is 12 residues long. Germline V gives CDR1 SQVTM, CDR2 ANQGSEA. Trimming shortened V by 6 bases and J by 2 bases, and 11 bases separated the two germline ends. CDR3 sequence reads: CSVTGPTYEQYF. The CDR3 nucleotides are TGCAGCGTCACAGGGCCGACCTACGAGCAGTACTTC.

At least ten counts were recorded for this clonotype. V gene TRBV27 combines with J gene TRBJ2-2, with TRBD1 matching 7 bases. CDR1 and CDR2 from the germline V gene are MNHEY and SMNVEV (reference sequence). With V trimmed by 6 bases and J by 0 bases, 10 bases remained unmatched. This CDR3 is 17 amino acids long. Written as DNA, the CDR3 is TGTGCCAGCAGCCCAAAGGGCCAGGGGGCGAACACCGGGGAGCTGTTTTTT. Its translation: CASSPKGQGANTGELFF.

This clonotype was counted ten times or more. CDR3 in amino acids: CASSQTGEQYF. CDR3 coding DNA: TGTGCCAGCAGCCAGACGGGCGAGCAGTACTTC. This chain links TRBV7-6 with TRBJ2-7; D unresolved. Per germline, CDR1 SGHVS and CDR2 FNYEAQ. CDR3 size: 11 residues. V lost 5 bases to trimming and J lost 6 bases, with 8 bases between them.

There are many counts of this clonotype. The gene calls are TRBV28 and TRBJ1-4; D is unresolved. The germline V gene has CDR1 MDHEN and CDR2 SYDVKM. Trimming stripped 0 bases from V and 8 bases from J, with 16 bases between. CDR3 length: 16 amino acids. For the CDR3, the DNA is TGTGCCAGCAGTTTATGGGGCGTGTCGGAAATAGAAAAACTGTTTTTT. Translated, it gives CASSLWGVSEIEKLFF.

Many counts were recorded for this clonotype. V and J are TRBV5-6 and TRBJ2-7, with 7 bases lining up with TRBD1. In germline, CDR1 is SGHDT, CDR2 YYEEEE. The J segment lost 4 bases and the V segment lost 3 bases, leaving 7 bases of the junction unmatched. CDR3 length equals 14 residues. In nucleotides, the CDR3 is TGTGCCAGCAGCTCGCGACAGGGATGGTACGAGCAGTACTTC. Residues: CASSSRQGWYEQYF.

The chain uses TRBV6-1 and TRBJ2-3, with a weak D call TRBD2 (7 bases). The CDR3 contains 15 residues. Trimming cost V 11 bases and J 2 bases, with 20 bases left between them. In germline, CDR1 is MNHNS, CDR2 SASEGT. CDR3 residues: CASSRGGPLTDTQYF. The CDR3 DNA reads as TGTGCCTCTTCAAGGGGGGGGCCCCTCACAGATACGCAGTATTTT.

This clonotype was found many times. CDR3 sequence (DNA): TGTGCCAGCAGTCACCAAACTAACACTGAAGCTTTCTTT. Encoded protein: CASSHQTNTEAFF. The J gene is TRBJ1-1, the V gene TRBV27; D gene ambiguous. The germline V gene has CDR1 MNHEY and CDR2 SMNVEV (reference sequence). This CDR3 has 13 amino acids. V lost 5 bases and J 2 bases, leaving 9 bases between the germline ends.

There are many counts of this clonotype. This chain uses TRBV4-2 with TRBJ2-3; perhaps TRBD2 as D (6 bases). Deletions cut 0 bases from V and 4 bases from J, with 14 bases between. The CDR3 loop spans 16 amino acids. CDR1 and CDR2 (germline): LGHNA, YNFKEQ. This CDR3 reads CASSQEVGGVADTQYF. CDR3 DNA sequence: TGTGCCAGCAGCCAAGAAGTGGGGGGTGTCGCAGATACGCAGTATTTT.